The 18 T cell receptor beta chains given below trace back to one sample, sequenced in a study of cytomegalovirus exposure and HLA in healthy donors. The PCR used 60 Vbeta and 13 Jbeta primers. The method was immunoSEQ multiplex PCR; TCRdb's version includes in-frame clones alone and lacks a portion of them. The repertoire has around 100,000 clones, approximately 76% of them found once; the top ten carry around 17%. The sequenced sample was PBMCs. The source of these receptors is a woman aged 55-70 years in good health and CMV-seropositive.

The rearrangement links TRBV2 to TRBJ2-3; tentative D call: TRBD1 (5 bases). The CDR3 contains 12 residues. Germline loops: CDR1 SNHLY, CDR2 FYNNEI. V lost 7 bases to trimming and J lost 4 bases, with 9 bases between them. Here the CDR3 reads CASNPGSDTQYF. DNA of the CDR3: TGTGCCAGCAATCCAGGGTCAGATACGCAGTATTTT.

The chain joins TRBV4-1 to TRBJ2-7; 9 bases align to TRBD1. Trimming at V came to 0 bases and at J to 7 bases, leaving 10 bases not matched to a gene. CDR1 MGHRA and CDR2 YSYEKL come from the germline V gene. This CDR3 has 16 amino acids. The CDR3 here is CASSQDPAQGAGEQYF. CDR3 sequence (DNA): TGCGCCAGCAGCCAAGATCCCGCACAGGGGGCCGGGGAGCAGTACTTC.

The chain joins TRBV7-9 to TRBJ1-1; 12 nucleotides line up with TRBD1. Germline V CDR1 and CDR2: SEHNR, FQNEAQ (reference sequence). The CDR3 spans 17 residues. Trimming took 1 base from V and 2 from J; bases not matched to a gene: 5. CDR3 in amino acids: CASSLGGGQGANTEAFF. CDR3 nucleotides: TGTGCCAGCAGCTTAGGGGGGGGACAGGGGGCCAACACTGAAGCTTTCTTT. Full variable domain (outside the CDR3, taken from reference TRBV7-9 and TRBJ1-1): DTGVSQNPRHKITKRGQNVTFRCDPISEHNRLYWYRQTLGQGPEFLTYFQNEAQLEKSRLLSDRFSAERPKGSFSTLEIQRTEQGDSAMYLCASSLGGGQGANTEAFFGQGTRLTVV.

The CDR3: CASSPRVGDSLSEQYF. CDR3 DNA sequence: TGTGCCAGCAGCCCCAGGGTGGGGGACAGTCTTTCGGAGCAGTACTTC. The chain recombines TRBV9 with TRBJ2-7; 7 bases align to TRBD1. J was trimmed by 7 bases and V by 4 bases; bases with no gene match: 17. The CDR3 has 16 residues. Looked up from germline, CDR1 is SGDLS and CDR2 is YYNGEE.

The rearrangement links TRBV4-2 to TRBJ1-4; TRBD1 is a possible D gene (5 bases). V gave up 1 base and J gave up 4 bases, with 13 bases separating them. The CDR3 totals 16 residues. CDR1 and CDR2 (germline): LGHNA, YNFKEQ. The CDR3 DNA reads TGTGCCAGCAGCCAAGCCTATGCGGGGCGTAATGAAAAACTGTTTTTT. It yields the protein CASSQAYAGRNEKLFF.

The gene calls are TRBV2 and TRBJ2-7; 7 nucleotides agree with TRBD2. The CDR3 extends over 13 amino acids. From germline, CDR1 is SNHLY and CDR2 FYNNEI. The J segment lost 7 bases and the V segment lost 1 base, leaving 4 bases of the junction unmatched. The CDR3 nucleotides read TGTGCCAGCAGTGAAGGGGGGGGGAGGGAGCAGTACTTC. It yields the protein CASSEGGGREQYF.

This chain uses TRBV20-1 with TRBJ2-7; D possibly corresponds to TRBD1 (5 bases). V was pared by 2 bases and J by 9 bases, with 11 bases between. The CDR3 spans 11 residues. Germline V gene data show CDR1 as DFQATT and CDR2 as SNEGSKA (reference sequence). CDR3 nucleotide sequence: TGCAGTGCTAGACTGGGTACAGGGCAGTACTTC. Protein sequence: CSARLGTGQYF.

This clone was seen only a few times. The rearrangement links TRBV2 to TRBJ1-3; TRBD1 might be the D (5 bases). The V gene lost 6 bases and the J gene lost 0 bases, with 15 bases spanning the gap. There are 16 residues in the CDR3. Germline V gene sequence: CDR1 SNHLY, CDR2 FYNNEI. CDR3 sequence reads: CASRESAGRSGNTIYF. The CDR3 DNA is TGTGCCAGCAGGGAGAGTGCGGGGCGCTCTGGAAACACCATATATTTT.

This clone appeared a few times. The J gene is TRBJ2-3, the V gene TRBV29-1; possibly TRBD1 for D (5 bases). Germline values: CDR1 SQVTM, CDR2 ANQGSEA. V lost 7 bases and J 5 bases, leaving 7 bases between the germline ends. CDR3 length: 10 residues. The DNA of the CDR3 is TGCAGCGGGGGCGGAGATACGCAGTATTTT. Translated, it gives CSGGGDTQYF.

This CDR3 is CASSEAGQIIYEQYF. The CDR3 nucleotides are TGTGCCAGCAGTGAAGCGGGACAGATCATCTACGAGCAGTACTTC. The V and J genes are TRBV6-1 and TRBJ2-7; the match to TRBD1 covers 7 bases. V was clipped by 0 bases and J by 3 bases; unmatched bases: 5. The CDR3 is 15 residues long. Germline CDR1 is MNHNS and CDR2 is SASEGT.

CDR3 sequence: CASSLSQAGAEAFF. The CDR3 DNA reads as TGTGCCAGCAGTTTAAGCCAGGCGGGGGCTGAAGCTTTCTTT. The chain employs TRBV28 and TRBJ1-1; tentatively, D is TRBD1 (5 bases). The CDR3 runs 14 residues. V shed 2 bases and J shed 6 bases, with 13 bases lying between them. Germline V lookup: CDR1 MDHEN, CDR2 SYDVKM.

The V and J genes are TRBV5-5 and TRBJ1-2; D call uncertain. The CDR3 length is 11 residues. Germline CDR1 and CDR2: SGHKS and YYEKEE (reference sequence). Trimming pared 4 bases from V and 7 bases from J, leaving 8 bases between. For the CDR3, the DNA is TGTGCCAGCAGCCGGCAGGCTGGCTACACCTTC. Protein sequence: CASSRQAGYTF.

V gene TRBV6-5 combines with J gene TRBJ2-1, with a tentative D call TRBD2 (5 bases). V was shortened by 6 bases and J by 0 bases, with 6 bases between the two germline ends. CDR1 and CDR2 from the germline V gene are MNHEY and SVGAGI. The CDR3 sequence is 13 residues long. CDR3 in DNA: TGTGCCAGCAGACGGGACTCCTACAATGAGCAGTTCTTC. As protein: CASRRDSYNEQFF.

The V and J genes are TRBV9 and TRBJ1-1, with a tentative D call TRBD1 (6 bases). V was trimmed by 5 bases and J by 4 bases, leaving 18 bases between them. The CDR3 is 15 residues long. Per the germline V gene, CDR1 is SGDLS and CDR2 is YYNGEE. This CDR3 is CASRAGTSWGTEAFF. In DNA, the CDR3 is TGTGCCAGCAGGGCCGGGACATCATGGGGCACTGAAGCTTTCTTT.

The CDR3 loop is CACPRDRGNYEQYF. The CDR3 region has the DNA TGTGCCTGTCCCCGGGACAGGGGGAACTACGAGCAGTACTTC. The chain has TRBV30 and TRBJ2-7; 11 nucleotides agree with TRBD1. Trimming cost V 6 bases and J 3 bases; bases outside gene matches: 7. Germline values: CDR1 GTSNPN, CDR2 SVGIG (reference sequence). CDR3 length equals 14 residues.

The chain has TRBV6-6 and TRBJ2-1, with a tentative D call TRBD2 (6 bases). Germline V gives CDR1 MNHNY, CDR2 SVGAGI (reference sequence). The CDR3 is made up of 13 amino acids. V was pared by 6 bases and J by 8 bases, with 14 bases between. CDR3 DNA sequence: TGTGCCAGCAGATCCCCCGCGGGATATGAGCAGTTCTTC. Translating it yields CASRSPAGYEQFF.

V is TRBV12-5 and J is TRBJ2-7; D is undetermined. The V end lost 6 bases, the J end lost 2 bases, and 8 bases lay between the germline ends. Germline V CDR1 and CDR2: LGHNT, FRNRAP. The CDR3 extends over 12 amino acids. The CDR3 region is CASGPTPYEQYF. The CDR3 DNA reads as TGTGCTAGTGGGCCTACCCCCTACGAGCAGTACTTC.

J is TRBJ2-5 and V is TRBV6-8; no clear D. The V end was cut by 5 bases, the J end by 5 bases, with 6 bases between. The CDR3 length is 11 residues. Germline values: CDR1 MNHGY, CDR2 SAAAGT. The CDR3 is CASSTEETQYF. The CDR3 region has the DNA TGTGCCAGCAGTACCGAGGAGACCCAGTACTTC.